This T cell receptor (beta chain) was retrieved from a study of T cell repertoires in cytomegalovirus infection. Across the whole study: Well-studied HLA-B-restricted epitopes and recently identified HLA-C-restricted epitopes of CMV were both used in the study. Public TCR beta signatures indicated both CMV infection and matching HLA type.

Germline assignment: CDR1 SGHVS and CDR2 FNYEAQ. V shed 5 bases and J 5 bases; nucleotides not matched to a gene: 13. The CDR3 spans 18 residues. About this clonotype itself: Antigen unknown.

TCRdb analysed the reads with MiXCR anew, one entry per CDR3 protein. Among almost 90,000 distinct CDR3 sequences listed, 25% to 30% were seen once. Study results and caveats: Clonotype analysis showed dominance of the ex vivo response by HLA-C-restricted CMV-specific TCR beta clonotypes.

The clonotype originates from a human donor in good health (CMV status not recorded). Some clones in this sample may be carry-over from other donors' samples. Material: CD8+ T cells from cultured PBMCs, obtained from culture after CMV antigen stimulation. The chain links TRBV7-6 to TRBJ2-5, with TRBD2 identical over 14 bases. The CDR3 protein is CASSITGTSGGRRETQYF. CDR3 coding DNA: TGTGCCAGCAGCATCACCGGGACTAGCGGGGGTAGGAGGGAGACCCAGTACTTC.